This T cell receptor (beta chain) was profiled in a study of T cell responses to AZD1222 COVID-19 vaccine. Study-wide points: Most donors were white British and more were female, and clonal diversity was possibly underestimated. Sampled repertoires all dated from after the peak T cell response. It was only 6 or 7 AZD1222 recipients who were seropositive at baseline.

Assay: immunoSEQ multiplex PCR; the TCRdb copy retains only in-frame clones and omits some. This sample has about 100,000 clones, with about 90% found just once. A word on this clone: The antigen remains unidentified.

V gave up 3 bases and J gave up 0 bases, with 8 bases separating them. Germline loops: CDR1 ENHRY, CDR2 SYGVKD. CDR3 length: 14 residues. This chain connects TRBV10-3 to TRBJ1-2, with D hard to call. The sequencing used peripheral blood, collected on day 0 of AZD1222 vaccination. This receptor was identified in an adult in good health. CDR3 coding DNA: TGTGCCATCAGTGAAGGTTCATCTAACTATGGCTACACCTTC. Residues: CAISEGSSNYGYTF.